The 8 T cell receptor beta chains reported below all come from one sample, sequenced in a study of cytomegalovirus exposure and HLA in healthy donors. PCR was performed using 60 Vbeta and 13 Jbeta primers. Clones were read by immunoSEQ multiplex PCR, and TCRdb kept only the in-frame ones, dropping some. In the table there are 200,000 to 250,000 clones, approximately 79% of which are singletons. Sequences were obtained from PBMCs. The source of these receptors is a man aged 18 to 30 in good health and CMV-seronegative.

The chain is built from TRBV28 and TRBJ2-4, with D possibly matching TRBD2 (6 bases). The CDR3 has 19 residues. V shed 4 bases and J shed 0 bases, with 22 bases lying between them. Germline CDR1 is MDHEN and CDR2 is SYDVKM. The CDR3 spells CASSSPFGLPPLAKNIQYF. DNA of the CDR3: TGTGCCAGCAGTTCTCCTTTCGGACTACCTCCTCTAGCCAAAAACATTCAGTACTTC.

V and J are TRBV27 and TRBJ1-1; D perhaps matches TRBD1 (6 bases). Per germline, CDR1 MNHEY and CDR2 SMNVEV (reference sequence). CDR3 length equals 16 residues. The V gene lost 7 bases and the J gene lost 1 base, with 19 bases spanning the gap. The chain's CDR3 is CASIHGPGAGNTEAFF. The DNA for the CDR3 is TGTGCCAGCATCCATGGGCCAGGGGCAGGGAACACTGAAGCTTTCTTT.

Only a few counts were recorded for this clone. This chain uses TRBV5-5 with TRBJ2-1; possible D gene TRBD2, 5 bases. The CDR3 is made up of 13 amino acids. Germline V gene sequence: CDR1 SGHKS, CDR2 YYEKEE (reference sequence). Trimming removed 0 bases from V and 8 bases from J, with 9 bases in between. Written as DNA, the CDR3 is TGTGCCAGCAGCTTGGGAGGGCTCGATGAGCAGTTCTTC. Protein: CASSLGGLDEQFF. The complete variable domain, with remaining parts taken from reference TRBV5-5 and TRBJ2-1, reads DAGVTQSPTHLIKTRGQQVTLRCSPISGHKSVSWYQQVLGQGPQFIFQYYEKEERGRGNFPDRFSARQFPNYSSELNVNALLLGDSALYLCASSLGGLDEQFFGPGTRLTVL.

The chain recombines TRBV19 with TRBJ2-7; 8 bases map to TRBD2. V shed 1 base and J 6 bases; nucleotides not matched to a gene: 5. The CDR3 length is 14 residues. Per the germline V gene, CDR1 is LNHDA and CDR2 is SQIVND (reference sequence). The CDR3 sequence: CASSIGGLETEQYF. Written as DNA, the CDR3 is TGTGCCAGTAGTATAGGGGGACTAGAAACCGAGCAGTACTTC.

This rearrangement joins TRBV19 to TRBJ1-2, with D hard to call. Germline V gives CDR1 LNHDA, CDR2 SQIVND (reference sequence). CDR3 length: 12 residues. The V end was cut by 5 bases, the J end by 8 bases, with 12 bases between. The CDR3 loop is CASSSGSWGYTF. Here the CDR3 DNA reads TGTGCCAGTAGTTCGGGGTCGTGGGGCTACACCTTC.

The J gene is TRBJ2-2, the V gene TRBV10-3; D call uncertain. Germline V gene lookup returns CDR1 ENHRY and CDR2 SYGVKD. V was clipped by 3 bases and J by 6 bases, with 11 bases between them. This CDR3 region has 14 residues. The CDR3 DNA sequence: TGTGCCATCAGTGAAGGAGATCCCCCCGGGGAGCTGTTTTTT. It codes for CAISEGDPPGELFF.

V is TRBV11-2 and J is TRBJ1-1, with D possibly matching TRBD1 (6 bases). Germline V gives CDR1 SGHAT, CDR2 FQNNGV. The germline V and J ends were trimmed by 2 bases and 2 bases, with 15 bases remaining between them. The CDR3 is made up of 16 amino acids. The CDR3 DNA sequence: TGTGCCAGCAGCTTAAGGTTCGGACAGAGAAACACTGAAGCTTTCTTT. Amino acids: CASSLRFGQRNTEAFF. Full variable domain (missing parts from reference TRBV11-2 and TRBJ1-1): EAGVAQSPRYKIIEKRQSVAFWCNPISGHATLYWYQQILGQGPKLLIQFQNNGVVDDSQLPKDRFSAERLKGVDSTLKIQPAKLEDSAVYLCASSLRFGQRNTEAFFGQGTRLTVV.

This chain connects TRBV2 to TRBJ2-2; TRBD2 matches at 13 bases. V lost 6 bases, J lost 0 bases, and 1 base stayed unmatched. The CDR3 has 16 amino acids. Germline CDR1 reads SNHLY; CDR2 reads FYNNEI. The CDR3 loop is CASRGTSGTNTGELFF. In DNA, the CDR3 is TGTGCCAGCAGGGGGACTAGCGGGACGAACACCGGGGAGCTGTTTTTT.